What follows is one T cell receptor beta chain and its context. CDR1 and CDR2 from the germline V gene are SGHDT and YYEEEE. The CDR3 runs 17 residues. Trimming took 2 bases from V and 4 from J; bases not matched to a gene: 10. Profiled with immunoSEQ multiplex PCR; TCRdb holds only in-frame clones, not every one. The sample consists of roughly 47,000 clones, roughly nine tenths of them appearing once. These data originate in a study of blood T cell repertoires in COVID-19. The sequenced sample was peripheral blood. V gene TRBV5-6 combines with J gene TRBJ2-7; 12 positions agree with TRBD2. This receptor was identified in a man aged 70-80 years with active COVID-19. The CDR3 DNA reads TGTGCCAGCAGCTTTGAAGAAGGACTAGCGGGGTTTTACGAGCAGTACTTC. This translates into CASSFEEGLAGFYEQYF.